This record looks at one T cell receptor beta chain sequence and its context. Its matching antigen is unknown. The source of the sample is a study of graft-versus-host responses after intestinal transplantation. V shed 8 bases and J shed 10 bases, with 9 bases lying between them. Germline V gene sequence: CDR1 MNHNS, CDR2 SASEGT. This CDR3 spans 10 amino acids. Clones were read by immunoSEQ multiplex PCR, and TCRdb kept only the in-frame ones, dropping some. Of about 150,000 clones in the sample, 85% to 95% were seen once. J is TRBJ2-1 and V is TRBV6-1; D gene uncertain. Sequencing used unstimulated CD4+ T cells sorted from spleen or lymph node cells, obtained before intestinal transplant. This receptor was taken from a human donor who received an intestinal transplant. The CDR3 sequence: CASEMFEQFF. The CDR3 DNA reads as TGTGCCAGCGAAATGTTCGAGCAGTTCTTC.